This T cell receptor (beta chain) was recovered during a study of blood T cell repertoires in COVID-19. The overall study: Specimens from acute and convalescent COVID-19 originated in the United States, Italy and Spain.

In the source study's methods: Nucleated cell number was recorded as an estimate derived from reference gene primer amplification. The repertoire was sequenced with immunoSEQ multiplex PCR; TCRdb's copy has only in-frame clones and lacks some. V, J and clone size derive from that table, while D and trimming were established from the DNA sequence. The sample lists a few hundred thousand clones; 86% were seen once. Germline CDR1 reads SGHNT; CDR2 reads YYREEE (reference sequence). V was clipped by 0 bases and J by 5 bases; unmatched bases: 7. The CDR3 totals 17 residues. This sequence originates from a man at least 80 years old with acute or convalescent COVID-19. J is TRBJ2-3 and V is TRBV5-4, with 12 bases matching TRBD2. The sequencing sample was made of peripheral blood. CDR3 residues: CASSLGASGRAKDTQYF. CDR3 nucleotide sequence: TGTGCCAGCAGCTTGGGGGCTAGCGGGAGGGCCAAAGATACGCAGTATTTT. The full variable domain, in which reference TRBV5-4 and TRBJ2-3 provide the parts outside the CDR3, is ETGVTQSPTHLIKTRGQQVTLRCSSQSGHNTVSWYQQALGQGPQFIFQYYREEENGRGNFPPRFSGLQFPNYSSELNVNALELDDSALYLCASSLGASGRAKDTQYFGPGTRLTVL.